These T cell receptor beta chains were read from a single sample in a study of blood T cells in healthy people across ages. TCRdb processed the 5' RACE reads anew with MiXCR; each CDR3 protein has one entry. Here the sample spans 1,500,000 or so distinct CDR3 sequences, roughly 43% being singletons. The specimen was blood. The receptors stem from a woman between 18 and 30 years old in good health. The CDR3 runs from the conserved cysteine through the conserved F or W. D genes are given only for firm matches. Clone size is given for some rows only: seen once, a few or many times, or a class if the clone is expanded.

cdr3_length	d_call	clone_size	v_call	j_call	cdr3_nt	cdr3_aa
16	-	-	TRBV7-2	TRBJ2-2	TGTGCCAGCAGCCAACCAGGGACCACGAACACCGGGGAGCTGTTTTTT	CASSQPGTTNTGELFF
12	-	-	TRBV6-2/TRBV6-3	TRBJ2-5	TGTGCCAGCAACCCCGGGGCAGAGACCCAGTACTTC	CASNPGAETQYF
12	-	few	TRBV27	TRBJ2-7	TGTGCCAGCGCCCAAACGCCCTACGAGCAGTACTTC	CASAQTPYEQYF
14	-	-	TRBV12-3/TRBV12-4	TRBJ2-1	TGTGCCAGCAGTTCAGGGACCGCCCTAAGGGAGCAGTTCTTC	CASSSGTALREQFF
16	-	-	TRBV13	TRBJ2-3	TGTGCCAGCAGCAATCCCTTGAGGGCCGCAGGAGATACGCAGTATTTT	CASSNPLRAAGDTQYF
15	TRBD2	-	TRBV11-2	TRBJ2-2	TGTGCCAGCAGCCCGGGACTAGGGACCACCGGGGAGCTGTTTTTT	CASSPGLGTTGELFF
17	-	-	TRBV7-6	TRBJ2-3	TGTGCCAGCAGCTTAGCGCCGTCGGCATCCCGCACAGATACGCAGTATTTT	CASSLAPSASRTDTQYF
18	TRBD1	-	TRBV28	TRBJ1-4	TGTGCCAGCAGTTTACTTGACAGGGGGCGCTTAACTAATGAAAAACTGTTTTTT	CASSLLDRGRLTNEKLFF
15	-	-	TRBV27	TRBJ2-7	TGTGCCAGCAGTTGGGGGTCTACCGGAGGTTACGAGCAGTACTTC	CASSWGSTGGYEQYF
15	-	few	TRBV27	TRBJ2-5	TGTGCCAGCAGTTACTCGTTAGGGAACAGGGAGACCCAGTACTTC	CASSYSLGNRETQYF
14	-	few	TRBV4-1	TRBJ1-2	TGCGCCAGCAGCCAAGTCCGGGTTTCGTATGGCTACACCTTC	CASSQVRVSYGYTF
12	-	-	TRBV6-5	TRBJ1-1	TGTGCCAGCAGTTACTCGAGGGAACAAGCTTTCTTT	CASSYSREQAFF
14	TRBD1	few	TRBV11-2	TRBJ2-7	TGTGCCAGCAGTCCTACAGGACAGGCCTACGAGCAGTACTTC	CASSPTGQAYEQYF
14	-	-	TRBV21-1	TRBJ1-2	TGTGCCAGCAGCATAAAACACATTAACTATGGCTACACCTTC	CASSIKHINYGYTF
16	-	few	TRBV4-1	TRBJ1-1	TGCGCCAGCAGCCAAGAAACAGGTCCATTGAACACTGAAGCTTTCTTT	CASSQETGPLNTEAFF
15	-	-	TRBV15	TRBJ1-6	TGTGCCACCAGCGCCCCGAGGAGGGGTTATTCACCCCTCCACTTT	CATSAPRRGYSPLHF
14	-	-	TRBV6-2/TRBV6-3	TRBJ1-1	TGTGCCAGCAGACCTCATATACTGAACACTGAAGCTTTCTTT	CASRPHILNTEAFF
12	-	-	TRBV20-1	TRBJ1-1	TGCCTCGTCGGGGGGCGTGAGTGGGGGGCTTTCTTT	CLVGGREWGAFF
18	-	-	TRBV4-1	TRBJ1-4	TGCGCCAGCAGCTTCCGGGATTTGAGTTTCTCACGGAATGAAGAACTGTTTTTT	CASSFRDLSFSRNEELFF
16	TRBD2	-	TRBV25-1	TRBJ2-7	TGTGCCAGCAGTGATCTGACTAGCGGACGCTCCTACGAGCAGTACTTC	CASSDLTSGRSYEQYF
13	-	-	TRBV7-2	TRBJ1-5	TGTACCAGCAGCCTCCAGGGGAATCAGCCCCAGCATTTT	CTSSLQGNQPQHF
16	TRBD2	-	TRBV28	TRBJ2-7	TGTGCCGGCAGTTTAGCGGGACTACGTACGACCTACGAGCAGTACTTC	CAGSLAGLRTTYEQYF
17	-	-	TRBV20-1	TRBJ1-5	TGCAGTGCTAGAGATCCCAACGCTCGGGGAAGCAATCAGCCCCAGCATTTT	CSARDPNARGSNQPQHF
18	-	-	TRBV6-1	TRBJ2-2	TGTGCCAGCTCAGGGTTGGGTATCGGGGGGCGAAACACCGGGGAGCTGTTTTTT	CASSGLGIGGRNTGELFF
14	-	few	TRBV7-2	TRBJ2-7	TGTGCCAGCAGCTTAGGTCACGGGTACAATGAGCAGTACTTC	CASSLGHGYNEQYF
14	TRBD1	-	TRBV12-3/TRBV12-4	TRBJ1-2	TGTGCCAGCAGTTTGTGGCAGGGGGCAGGAGGCTACACCTTC	CASSLWQGAGGYTF
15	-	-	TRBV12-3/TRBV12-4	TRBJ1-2	TGTGCCGGCCAAGGGTTCGAGGTTGGGAACTATGGCTACACCTTC	CAGQGFEVGNYGYTF
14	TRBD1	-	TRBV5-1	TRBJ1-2	TGCGCCAGCAGCCGATTAGACAGGGGGAATGGCTACACCTTC	CASSRLDRGNGYTF
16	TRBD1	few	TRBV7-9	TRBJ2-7	TGTGCCAGCAGCCCCTCGACAGGGGACAACTCCTACGAGCAGTACTTC	CASSPSTGDNSYEQYF
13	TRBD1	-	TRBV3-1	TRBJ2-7	TGTGCCAGCAGCTCCCGGGACAGGGGGCCGCAGTACTTC	CASSSRDRGPQYF
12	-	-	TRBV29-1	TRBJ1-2	TGCAGCGCCGGGGACGTTTACTATGGCTACACCTTC	CSAGDVYYGYTF
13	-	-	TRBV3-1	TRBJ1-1	TGTGCCAGCAGCCCCTTTTCGTACACTGAAGCTTTCTTT	CASSPFSYTEAFF
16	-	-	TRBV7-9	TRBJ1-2	TGTGCCAGCAGCTATTCCCCCGAAGCAGTCAACTATGGCTACACCTTC	CASSYSPEAVNYGYTF
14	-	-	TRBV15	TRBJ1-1	TGTGCCACCAGCAGTAGACATTCGAACACTGAAGCTTTCTTT	CATSSRHSNTEAFF
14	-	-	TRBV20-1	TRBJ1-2	TGCAGTGCCACTGGAAGGGGTTTGGGCTATGGCTACACCTTC	CSATGRGLGYGYTF
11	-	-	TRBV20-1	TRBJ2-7	TGCAGTGCTAGAGATCGAGAAAAGCAGTACTTC	CSARDREKQYF
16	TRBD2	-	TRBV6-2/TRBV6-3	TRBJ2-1	TGTGCCAGCAGTTACTCTGCTAGCGGGAGTGCGGATGAGCAGTTCTTC	CASSYSASGSADEQFF
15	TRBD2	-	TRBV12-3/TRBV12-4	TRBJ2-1	TGTGCCAGCAGTGCCGGGACTAGCACCTACAATGAGCAGTTCTTC	CASSAGTSTYNEQFF
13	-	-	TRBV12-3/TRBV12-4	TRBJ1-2	TGTGCCAGCAGTTTAAGGGGGGGGTTTGGCTACACCTTC	CASSLRGGFGYTF
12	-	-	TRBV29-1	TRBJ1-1	TGCAGCGTTGAAGGTAGGGCAATTGAAGCTTTCTTT	CSVEGRAIEAFF
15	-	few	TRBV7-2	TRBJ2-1	TGTGCCAGCAGCTTACAAGGAGGGACTTACAATGAGCAGTTCTTC	CASSLQGGTYNEQFF
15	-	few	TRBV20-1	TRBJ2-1	TGCAGTGCTAGTGGCGAGACCAGCTCCTACAATGAGCAGTTCTTC	CSASGETSSYNEQFF
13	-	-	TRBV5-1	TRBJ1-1	TGCGCCAGCAGCTTGGGTCCAAACCCTGAAGCTTTCTTT	CASSLGPNPEAFF
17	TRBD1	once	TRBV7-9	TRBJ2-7	TGTGCCAGCAGCTTACGACCCGTCCGGGACAGGTACAATGAGCAGTACTTC	CASSLRPVRDRYNEQYF
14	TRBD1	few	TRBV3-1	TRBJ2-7	TGTGCCAGCAGCCAAGTCCGGGACAGCTACGAGCAGTACTTC	CASSQVRDSYEQYF
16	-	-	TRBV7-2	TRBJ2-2	TGTGCCAGCAGTCTCCGGGACATGGGCTCCACCGGGGAGCTGTTTTTT	CASSLRDMGSTGELFF
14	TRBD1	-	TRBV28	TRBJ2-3	TGTGCCAGCAGTTACTCGCAGGGGGCAGATACGCAGTATTTT	CASSYSQGADTQYF
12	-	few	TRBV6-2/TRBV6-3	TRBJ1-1	TGTGCCAGCAGCTCCTACAACACTGAAGCTTTCTTT	CASSSYNTEAFF
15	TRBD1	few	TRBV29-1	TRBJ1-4	TGCAGCGCCCGGGACAGGGGATCGGCTAATGAAAAACTGTTTTTT	CSARDRGSANEKLFF
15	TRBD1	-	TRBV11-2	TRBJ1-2	TGTGCCAGCAGCGCCAGGGGGCCTTCCAACTATGGCTACACCTTC	CASSARGPSNYGYTF
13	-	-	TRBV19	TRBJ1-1	TGTGCCAGTAGTATCGTGGAGAACACTGAAGCTTTCTTT	CASSIVENTEAFF
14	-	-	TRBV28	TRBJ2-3	TGTGCCAGCAGTTTATCGGGGGATTCAGATACGCAGTATTTT	CASSLSGDSDTQYF
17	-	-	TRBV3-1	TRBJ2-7	TGTGCCAGCAGCCAAGATAGGGACTCGAGGGGATCCTACGAGCAGTACTTC	CASSQDRDSRGSYEQYF
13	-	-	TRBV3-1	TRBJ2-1	TGTGCCAGCAGCCAAGGACCAAACGCCCGGCAGTTCTTC	CASSQGPNARQFF
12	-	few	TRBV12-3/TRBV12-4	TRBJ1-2	TGTGCCAGCAGTTTAGCGCCCCGGGGCTACACCTTC	CASSLAPRGYTF